This T cell receptor (beta chain) was documented in a study of shared clonotypes between healthy human individuals. Study context: Three plates were used per donor for CD4 naive, three for CD4 memory, two for CD8 naive and one for CD8 memory. Study-wide results and caveats: The sharing of about 5% of naive CD4 clonotypes was seen across a handful of donors.

Concerning this clone: The antigen remains unidentified.

Donors, without exception, were Caucasian adults residing in Nashville, Tennessee. Division of CD4+ cells produced a CD45RA+ naive subset and a CD45RA-negative memory subset. Per the germline V gene, CDR1 is LNHDA and CDR2 is SQIVND (reference sequence). The J segment lost 6 bases and the V segment lost 5 bases, leaving 12 bases of the junction unmatched. The CDR3 extends over 16 amino acids. TCRdb's table, derived via immunoSEQ multiplex PCR, lists solely in-frame clones and lacks some. The data hold more than 1.2 million clones, with approximately 98.5% observed a single time. The chain links TRBV19 to TRBJ2-1; 8 nucleotides align to TRBD1. This TCR was recovered from a young man in good health. Sequencing was performed on naive CD4+ T cells sorted from blood. Subset in this sample: CD45RA+ positively selected. In DNA, the CDR3 is TGTGCCAGTAGTGACCCAGGGGGCCCCAAAGTCAATGAGCAGTTCTTC. Its translation is CASSDPGGPKVNEQFF.